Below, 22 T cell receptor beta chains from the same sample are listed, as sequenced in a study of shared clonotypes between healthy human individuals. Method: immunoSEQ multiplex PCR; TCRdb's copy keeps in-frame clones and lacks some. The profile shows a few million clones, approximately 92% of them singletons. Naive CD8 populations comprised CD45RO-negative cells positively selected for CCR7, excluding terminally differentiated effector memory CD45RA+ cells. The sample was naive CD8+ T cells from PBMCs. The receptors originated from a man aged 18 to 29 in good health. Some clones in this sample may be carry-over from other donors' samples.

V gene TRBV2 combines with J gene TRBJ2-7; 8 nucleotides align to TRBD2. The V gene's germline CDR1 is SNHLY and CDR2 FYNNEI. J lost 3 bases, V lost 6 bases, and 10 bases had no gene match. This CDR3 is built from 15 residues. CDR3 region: CASSPGGLAIYEQYF. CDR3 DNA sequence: TGTGCCAGCAGCCCCGGAGGACTAGCAATCTACGAGCAGTACTTC.

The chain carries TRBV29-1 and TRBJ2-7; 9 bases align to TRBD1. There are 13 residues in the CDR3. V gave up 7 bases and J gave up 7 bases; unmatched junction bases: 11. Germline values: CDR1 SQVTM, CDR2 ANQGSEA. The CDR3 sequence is CSAPGTGLNEQYF. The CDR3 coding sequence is TGCAGCGCCCCCGGGACAGGGCTTAATGAGCAGTACTTC.

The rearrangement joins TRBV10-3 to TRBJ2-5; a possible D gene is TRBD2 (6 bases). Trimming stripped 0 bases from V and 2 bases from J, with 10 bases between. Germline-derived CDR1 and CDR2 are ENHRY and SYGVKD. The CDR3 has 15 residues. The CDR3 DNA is TGTGCCATCAGTGAGTCTGTAGCGGCACAAGAGACCCAGTACTTC. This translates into CAISESVAAQETQYF.

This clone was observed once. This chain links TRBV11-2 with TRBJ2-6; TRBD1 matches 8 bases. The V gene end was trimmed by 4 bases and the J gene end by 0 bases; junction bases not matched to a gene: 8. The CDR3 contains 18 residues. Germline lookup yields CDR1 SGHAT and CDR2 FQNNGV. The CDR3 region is CASSWDRTGTSGANVLTF. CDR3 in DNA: TGTGCCAGCAGCTGGGATAGGACAGGGACCTCTGGGGCCAACGTCCTGACTTTC.

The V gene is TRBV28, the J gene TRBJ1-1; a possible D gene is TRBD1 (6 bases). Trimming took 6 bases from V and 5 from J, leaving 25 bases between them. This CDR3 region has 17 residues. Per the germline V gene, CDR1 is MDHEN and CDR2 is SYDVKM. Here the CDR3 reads CASSRIRQAPPGTEAFF. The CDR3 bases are TGTGCCAGCAGCCGGATTCGACAGGCTCCCCCGGGAACTGAAGCTTTCTTT.

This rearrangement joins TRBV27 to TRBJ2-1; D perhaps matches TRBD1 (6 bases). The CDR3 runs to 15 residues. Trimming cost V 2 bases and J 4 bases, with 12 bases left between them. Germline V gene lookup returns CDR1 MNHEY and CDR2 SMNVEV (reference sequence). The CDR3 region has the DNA TGTGCCAGCAGTTTACCAGGGGCGGGTTACAATGAGCAGTTCTTC. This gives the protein CASSLPGAGYNEQFF.

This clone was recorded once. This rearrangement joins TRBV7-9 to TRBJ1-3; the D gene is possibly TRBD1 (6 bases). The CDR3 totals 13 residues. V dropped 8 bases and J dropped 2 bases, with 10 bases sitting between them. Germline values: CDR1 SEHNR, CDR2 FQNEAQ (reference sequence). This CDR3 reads CASGGRAGNTIYF. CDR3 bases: TGTGCCAGCGGGGGCAGGGCTGGAAACACCATATATTTT.

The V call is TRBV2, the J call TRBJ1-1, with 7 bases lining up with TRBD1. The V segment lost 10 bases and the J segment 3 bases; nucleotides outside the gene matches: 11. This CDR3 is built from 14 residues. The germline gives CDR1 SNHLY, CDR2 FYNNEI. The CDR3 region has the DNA TGTGCCATCAGGGGGGCGGGGAGGTACACTGAAGCTTTCTTT. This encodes CAIRGAGRYTEAFF.

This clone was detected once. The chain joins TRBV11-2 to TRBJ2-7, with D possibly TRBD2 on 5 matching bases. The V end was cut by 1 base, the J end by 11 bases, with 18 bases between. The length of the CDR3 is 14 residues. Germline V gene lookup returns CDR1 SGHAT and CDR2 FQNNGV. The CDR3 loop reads CASSLGASRNAEYF. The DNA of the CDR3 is TGTGCCAGCAGCTTAGGAGCTAGCCGGAATGCGGAGTACTTC.

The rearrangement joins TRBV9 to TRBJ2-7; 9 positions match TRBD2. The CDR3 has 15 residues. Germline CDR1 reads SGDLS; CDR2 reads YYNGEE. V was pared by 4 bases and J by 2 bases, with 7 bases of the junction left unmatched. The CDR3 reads CASSSQREAAYEQYF. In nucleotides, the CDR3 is TGTGCCAGCAGCTCACAGCGGGAGGCTGCCTACGAGCAGTACTTC. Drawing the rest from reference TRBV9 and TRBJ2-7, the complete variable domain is DSGVTQTPKHLITATGQRVTLRCSPRSGDLSVYWYQQSLDQGLQFLIQYYNGEERAKGNILERFSAQQFPDLHSELNLSSLELGDSALYFCASSSQREAAYEQYFGPGTRLTVT.

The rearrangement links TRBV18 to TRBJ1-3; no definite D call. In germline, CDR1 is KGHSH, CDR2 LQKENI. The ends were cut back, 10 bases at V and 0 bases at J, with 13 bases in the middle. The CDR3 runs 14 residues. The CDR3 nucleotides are TGTGCCACCATGGACGCCAGCTCTGGAAACACCATATATTTT. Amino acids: CATMDASSGNTIYF.

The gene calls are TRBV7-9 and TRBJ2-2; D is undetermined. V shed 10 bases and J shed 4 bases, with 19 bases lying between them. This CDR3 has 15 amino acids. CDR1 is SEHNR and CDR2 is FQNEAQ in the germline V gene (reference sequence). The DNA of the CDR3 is TGTGCCACGGTAACCCCCCCCCAGGCCACCGGGGAGCTGTTTTTT. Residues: CATVTPPQATGELFF.

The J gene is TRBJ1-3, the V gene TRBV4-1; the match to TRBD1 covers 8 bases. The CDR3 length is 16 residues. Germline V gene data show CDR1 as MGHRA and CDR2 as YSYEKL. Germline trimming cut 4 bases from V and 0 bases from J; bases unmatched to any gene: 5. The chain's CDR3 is CASSPDRAFSGNTIYF. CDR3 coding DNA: TGCGCCAGCAGCCCGGACAGGGCATTCTCTGGAAACACCATATATTTT.

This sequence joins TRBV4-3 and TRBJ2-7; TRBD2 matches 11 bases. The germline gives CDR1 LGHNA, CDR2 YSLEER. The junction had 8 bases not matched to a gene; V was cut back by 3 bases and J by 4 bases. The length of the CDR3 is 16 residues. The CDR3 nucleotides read TGCGCCAGCAGCCAGATGGGGGGGACTAGCGGATACGAGCAGTACTTC. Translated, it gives CASSQMGGTSGYEQYF.

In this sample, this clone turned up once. The CDR3 DNA follows: TGTGCCAGCAGCAGAAACAGGGGGCCATCTGGAAACACCATATATTTT. It is translated as CASSRNRGPSGNTIYF. The chain couples TRBV5-6 to TRBJ1-3; TRBD1 matches 9 bases. Trimming removed 4 bases from V and 1 base from J; junction bases left unmatched: 6. This CDR3 is built from 16 residues. CDR1 SGHDT and CDR2 YYEEEE come from the germline V gene.

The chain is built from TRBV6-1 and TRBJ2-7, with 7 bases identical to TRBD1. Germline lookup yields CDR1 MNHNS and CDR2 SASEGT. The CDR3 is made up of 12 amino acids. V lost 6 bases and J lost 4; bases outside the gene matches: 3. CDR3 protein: CASRVTGYEQYF. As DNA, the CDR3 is TGTGCCAGCAGAGTGACAGGGTACGAGCAGTACTTC.

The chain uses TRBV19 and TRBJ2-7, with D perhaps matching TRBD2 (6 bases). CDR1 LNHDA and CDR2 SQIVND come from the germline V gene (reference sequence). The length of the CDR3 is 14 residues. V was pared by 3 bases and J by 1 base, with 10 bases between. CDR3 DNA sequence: TGTGCCAGTAGTATGGCGGGGCGATCCTACGAGCAGTACTTC. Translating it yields CASSMAGRSYEQYF. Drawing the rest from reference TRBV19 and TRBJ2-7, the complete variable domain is DGGITQSPKYLFRKEGQNVTLSCEQNLNHDAMYWYRQDPGQGLRLIYYSQIVNDFQKGDIAEGYSVSREKKESFPLTVTSAQKNPTAFYLCASSMAGRSYEQYFGPGTRLTVT.

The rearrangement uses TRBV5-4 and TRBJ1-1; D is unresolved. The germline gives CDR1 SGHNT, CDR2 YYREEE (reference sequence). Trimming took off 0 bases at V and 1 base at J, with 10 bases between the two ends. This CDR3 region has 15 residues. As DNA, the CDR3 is TGTGCCAGCAGCTTGGGGGCCTGGGAGAACACTGAAGCTTTCTTT. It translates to CASSLGAWENTEAFF.

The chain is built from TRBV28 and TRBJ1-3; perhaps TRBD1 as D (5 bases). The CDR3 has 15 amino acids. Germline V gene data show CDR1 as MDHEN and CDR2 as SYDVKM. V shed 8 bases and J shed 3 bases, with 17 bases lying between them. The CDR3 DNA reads TGTGCCAGCTGTAAAAGTGGGGGACGTGGAAACACCATATATTTT. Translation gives CASCKSGGRGNTIYF.

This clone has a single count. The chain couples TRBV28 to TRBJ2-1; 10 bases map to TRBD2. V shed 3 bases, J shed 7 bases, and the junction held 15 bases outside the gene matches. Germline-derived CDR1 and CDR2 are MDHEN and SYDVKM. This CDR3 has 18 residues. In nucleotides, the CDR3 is TGTGCCAGCAGTTTTACCCTCCTGGCTAGCGGGAGTCATAATGAGCAGTTCTTC. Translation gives CASSFTLLASGSHNEQFF.

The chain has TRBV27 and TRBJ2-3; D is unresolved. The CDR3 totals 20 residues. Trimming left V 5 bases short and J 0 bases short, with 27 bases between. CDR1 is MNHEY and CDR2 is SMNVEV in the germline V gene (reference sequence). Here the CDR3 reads CASSTHYPSGYIVSTDTQYF. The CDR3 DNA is TGTGCCAGCAGTACCCACTATCCCTCAGGTTATATTGTCAGCACAGATACGCAGTATTTT.

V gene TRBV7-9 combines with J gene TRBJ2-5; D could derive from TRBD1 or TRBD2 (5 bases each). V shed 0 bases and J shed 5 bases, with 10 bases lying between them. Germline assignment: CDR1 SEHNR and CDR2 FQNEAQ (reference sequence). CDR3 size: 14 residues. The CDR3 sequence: CASSLALGRETQYF. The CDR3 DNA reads TGTGCCAGCAGCTTAGCGTTGGGACGGGAGACCCAGTACTTC. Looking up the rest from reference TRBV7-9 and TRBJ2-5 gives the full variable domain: DTGVSQNPRHKITKRGQNVTFRCDPISEHNRLYWYRQTLGQGPEFLTYFQNEAQLEKSRLLSDRFSAERPKGSFSTLEIQRTEQGDSAMYLCASSLALGRETQYFGPGTRLLVL.